Listed below are T cell receptor beta chains from one sample, sequenced in a study of radiation and T cells in renal cell carcinoma. TCRdb keeps only in-frame clones here, not all; method: immunoSEQ multiplex PCR. The table shows 120,000 or so clones, with roughly four fifths occurring only once. Sequenced here: blood, sampled from a patient whose treatment included radiotherapy and nephrectomy. The receptors come from a middle-aged man with renal cell carcinoma. Both conserved end residues are part of each CDR3. The order of the fields is V gene, clone size, D gene, J gene, CDR3 DNA, CDR3 protein. A D gene is named only where the DNA matches it firmly. Only part of the rows carry a size: once, few, many, or a class if the clone is expanded.

v_gene: TRBV7-9
abundance: -
d_gene: TRBD1
j_gene: TRBJ2-3
CDR3nt: TGTGCCAGCAGCCCCCGGGACAGGGTAGACACAGATACGCAGTATTTT
CDR3aa: CASSPRDRVDTDTQYF

v_gene: TRBV6-1
abundance: -
d_gene: TRBD1
j_gene: TRBJ1-4
CDR3nt: TGTGCCAGCAGACCCGGGACAGGGGGCGAAAAACTGTTTTTT
CDR3aa: CASRPGTGGEKLFF

v_gene: TRBV15
abundance: -
d_gene: -
j_gene: TRBJ1-1
CDR3nt: TGTGCCACCAGCAGGGGATTGTTAGCTGATAAAGCTGAAGCTTTCTTT
CDR3aa: CATSRGLLADKAEAFF

v_gene: TRBV2
abundance: many
d_gene: -
j_gene: TRBJ2-7
CDR3nt: TGTGCCAGCAGCAGGGGCTACGAGCAGTACTTC
CDR3aa: CASSRGYEQYF

v_gene: TRBV29-1
abundance: -
d_gene: -
j_gene: TRBJ1-1
CDR3nt: TGCAGCTATCGGGGGATTGGGATGGACACTGAAGCTTTCTTT
CDR3aa: CSYRGIGMDTEAFF

v_gene: TRBV7-8
abundance: -
d_gene: TRBD2
j_gene: TRBJ2-3
CDR3nt: TGTGCCAGCAGCTTAGCCCGACCGGGACTAGCGCCTCCCACGGAAAATACGCAGTATTTT
CDR3aa: CASSLARPGLAPPTENTQYF

v_gene: TRBV18
abundance: -
d_gene: TRBD2
j_gene: TRBJ2-7
CDR3nt: TGTGCCAGCTCACCACCGACTAGCGGGGGCTACGAGCAGTACTTC
CDR3aa: CASSPPTSGGYEQYF

v_gene: TRBV28
abundance: -
d_gene: -
j_gene: TRBJ1-1
CDR3nt: TGTGCCAGCAGTCTGTACAGTGGCTTGAACACTGAAGCTTTCTTT
CDR3aa: CASSLYSGLNTEAFF

v_gene: TRBV7-3
abundance: few
d_gene: TRBD1
j_gene: TRBJ2-3
CDR3nt: TGTGCCAGCAGCCTCATACCGGGACAGAGCACAGATACGCAGTATTTT
CDR3aa: CASSLIPGQSTDTQYF

v_gene: TRBV4-1
abundance: -
d_gene: TRBD1
j_gene: TRBJ1-6
CDR3nt: TGCGCCAGCAGCCAAGTAGGACAGGGGGATTCACCCCTCCACTTT
CDR3aa: CASSQVGQGDSPLHF

v_gene: TRBV7-2
abundance: -
d_gene: TRBD1
j_gene: TRBJ2-1
CDR3nt: TGTGCCAGCAGTGGACAGGGCGCACTGGGGCAGTTCTTC
CDR3aa: CASSGQGALGQFF

v_gene: TRBV11-3
abundance: once
d_gene: -
j_gene: TRBJ1-1
CDR3nt: TGTGCCAGCAGCTTAGGTGGTGGGGATTCCGCTGAAGCTTTCTTT
CDR3aa: CASSLGGGDSAEAFF

v_gene: TRBV6-6
abundance: few
d_gene: -
j_gene: TRBJ2-5
CDR3nt: TGTGCCAGCACAGGTGCTGGGGGAGAGACCCAGTACTTC
CDR3aa: CASTGAGGETQYF

v_gene: TRBV21-1
abundance: -
d_gene: -
j_gene: TRBJ1-6
CDR3nt: TGTGCCAGCAGCCCCCAAACCCGTCAGGACCGGAGCTCCTATAATTCACCCCTCCACTTT
CDR3aa: CASSPQTRQDRSSYNSPLHF

v_gene: TRBV9
abundance: -
d_gene: -
j_gene: TRBJ2-5
CDR3nt: TGTGCCAGCAGCGTAACGGGGCACCCAGGAACCCAGTACTTC
CDR3aa: CASSVTGHPGTQYF

v_gene: TRBV29-1
abundance: -
d_gene: TRBD2
j_gene: TRBJ2-7
CDR3nt: TGCAGCGCCGTAGGTACTAGCGGGTACGAGCAGTACTTC
CDR3aa: CSAVGTSGYEQYF

v_gene: TRBV30
abundance: -
d_gene: -
j_gene: TRBJ2-3
CDR3nt: TGTGCCTACCAGCCGGGACTCGCCCCAGATACGCAGTATTTT
CDR3aa: CAYQPGLAPDTQYF

v_gene: TRBV18
abundance: -
d_gene: TRBD1
j_gene: TRBJ1-1
CDR3nt: TGTGCCAGCTCACCGAAGACAGGGGTGAACACTGAAGCTTTCTTT
CDR3aa: CASSPKTGVNTEAFF

v_gene: TRBV11-2
abundance: -
d_gene: TRBD1
j_gene: TRBJ1-2
CDR3nt: TGTGCCAGCAGCCCATGGACAGGGGGCGCGTACTATGGCTACACCTTC
CDR3aa: CASSPWTGGAYYGYTF

v_gene: TRBV21-1
abundance: -
d_gene: -
j_gene: TRBJ2-7
CDR3nt: TGTGCCAGCAGCAAAGGGAGGGGAAAGCTCCGGTACTACGAGCAGTACTTC
CDR3aa: CASSKGRGKLRYYEQYF

v_gene: TRBV6-6
abundance: -
d_gene: -
j_gene: TRBJ2-7
CDR3nt: TGTGCCAGCAACCCCGGACAGTCCTACGAGCAGTACTTC
CDR3aa: CASNPGQSYEQYF

v_gene: TRBV9
abundance: -
d_gene: -
j_gene: TRBJ2-1
CDR3nt: TGTGCCAGCAGCGTAGGCCAGGGAACCTACAATGAGCAGTTCTTC
CDR3aa: CASSVGQGTYNEQFF

v_gene: TRBV6-5
abundance: -
d_gene: TRBD2
j_gene: TRBJ2-1
CDR3nt: TGTGCCAGCAGACTAGCGGGAGATTATGAGCAGTTCTTC
CDR3aa: CASRLAGDYEQFF

v_gene: TRBV27
abundance: few
d_gene: TRBD1
j_gene: TRBJ2-5
CDR3nt: TGTGCCAGCAGTCCCGGGACAGCAGAGACCCAGTACTTC
CDR3aa: CASSPGTAETQYF

v_gene: TRBV18
abundance: -
d_gene: -
j_gene: TRBJ2-7
CDR3nt: TGTGCCAGCTCACCACCTGGTCTGGGCCGATACGAGCAGTACTTC
CDR3aa: CASSPPGLGRYEQYF

v_gene: TRBV27
abundance: -
d_gene: TRBD1
j_gene: TRBJ1-1
CDR3nt: TGTGCCAGCTGTCAGGGGGGAGGGGAAGCTTTCTTT
CDR3aa: CASCQGGGEAFF

v_gene: TRBV2
abundance: -
d_gene: -
j_gene: TRBJ2-3
CDR3nt: TGTGCCAGCAGTGTAGCCCACCCTAGCACAGATACGCAGTATTTT
CDR3aa: CASSVAHPSTDTQYF

v_gene: TRBV27
abundance: -
d_gene: TRBD1
j_gene: TRBJ1-2
CDR3nt: TGTGCCAGCAGTCCGTCGGACAGGGGGTATGGCTACACCTTC
CDR3aa: CASSPSDRGYGYTF

v_gene: TRBV7-3
abundance: few
d_gene: -
j_gene: TRBJ1-1
CDR3nt: TGTGCCAGCAGTACCAGGTACGACACTGAAGCTTTCTTT
CDR3aa: CASSTRYDTEAFF

v_gene: TRBV9
abundance: -
d_gene: TRBD2
j_gene: TRBJ2-5
CDR3nt: TGTGCCAGCAGCAAACGAGGCCTAGCGGGATCTCAAGAGACCCAGTACTTC
CDR3aa: CASSKRGLAGSQETQYF

v_gene: TRBV7-9
abundance: few
d_gene: -
j_gene: TRBJ2-2
CDR3nt: TGTGCCAGCAGCTTGTCCGGACACAATTCATATACCGGGGAGCTGTTTTTT
CDR3aa: CASSLSGHNSYTGELFF

v_gene: TRBV7-9
abundance: -
d_gene: -
j_gene: TRBJ2-7
CDR3nt: TGTGCCAGCAGCTCCCACCAGTTCCCGCGGTACGAGCAGTACTTC
CDR3aa: CASSSHQFPRYEQYF

v_gene: TRBV30
abundance: -
d_gene: TRBD1
j_gene: TRBJ1-5
CDR3nt: TGTGCCTACCAACAGGGGGGCAATCAGCCCCAGCATTTT
CDR3aa: CAYQQGGNQPQHF

v_gene: TRBV21-1
abundance: -
d_gene: -
j_gene: TRBJ1-3
CDR3nt: TGTGCCAGCAGCTCCACACGGCCTGGAAACACCATATATTTT
CDR3aa: CASSSTRPGNTIYF

v_gene: TRBV27
abundance: -
d_gene: -
j_gene: TRBJ1-1
CDR3nt: TGTGCCAACCGGGGGGCTGAAGCTTTCTTT
CDR3aa: CANRGAEAFF

v_gene: TRBV28
abundance: -
d_gene: TRBD2
j_gene: TRBJ2-1
CDR3nt: TGTGCCAGCACTCTAGCGGGAGAATACAATGAGCAGTTCTTC
CDR3aa: CASTLAGEYNEQFF

v_gene: TRBV5-4
abundance: few
d_gene: -
j_gene: TRBJ1-1
CDR3nt: TGTGCCAGCAGCTTTACGGCGAAAGGGGCCACTGAAGCTTTCTTT
CDR3aa: CASSFTAKGATEAFF

v_gene: TRBV19
abundance: -
d_gene: -
j_gene: TRBJ1-1
CDR3nt: TGTGCCAGTAGTATCGGGCCAGGGATTGCAGCTTTCTTT
CDR3aa: CASSIGPGIAAFF

v_gene: TRBV6-1
abundance: -
d_gene: -
j_gene: TRBJ2-1
CDR3nt: TGTGCCAGCAGTGAGTTTTCGGGTGGGGTAGGGCCCTACAATGAGCAGTTCTTC
CDR3aa: CASSEFSGGVGPYNEQFF

v_gene: TRBV10-3
abundance: -
d_gene: -
j_gene: TRBJ2-1
CDR3nt: TGTGCCATCAGTGACTCAGCGTCAGAGCAGTTCTTC
CDR3aa: CAISDSASEQFF

v_gene: TRBV5-5
abundance: -
d_gene: TRBD1
j_gene: TRBJ2-7
CDR3nt: TGTGCCAGCAGCGACGGACAGGCCTACGAGCAGTACTTC
CDR3aa: CASSDGQAYEQYF

v_gene: TRBV5-1
abundance: -
d_gene: -
j_gene: TRBJ2-1
CDR3nt: TGCGCCAGCAGCTTGGGCAGGGCCTCGTTCTTC
CDR3aa: CASSLGRASFF